The TCR beta chain under discussion was sequenced for a study of OX40 agonist ivuxolimab in advanced cancers. Study as a whole: In three patients, partial responses were observed, one with hepatocellular carcinoma and two with cutaneous melanoma. Notes on the study in general: The study did not work out the antigen specificity of the expanded peripheral T cells. Some patients without response likewise showed low normalized clonal expansion.

Clones were sequenced by immunoSEQ multiplex PCR, and TCRdb holds only the in-frame ones, with some missing. This repertoire shows over 25,000 clones, around nine tenths found once; its top ten account for around 28%. Remarks on this clone: Its antigen is as yet unknown. At one end, the junction sequence differs from germline, possibly due to a read error.

The CDR3 length is 12 residues. Looked up from germline, CDR1 is LNHDA and CDR2 is SQIVND (reference sequence). V is TRBV19 and J is TRBJ1-1, with D perhaps TRBD1 (6 bases). The input for sequencing was CD4+ or CD8+ T cells sorted from blood, taken in a trial of the OX40 agonist ivuxolimab. This receptor was taken from an adult with an advanced solid tumor such as melanoma, head and neck, liver or kidney cancer. DNA of the CDR3: TGTGCCAGTATTATAGGGGGCACTGAAGCTTTCTTT. Its translation: CASIIGGTEAFF.